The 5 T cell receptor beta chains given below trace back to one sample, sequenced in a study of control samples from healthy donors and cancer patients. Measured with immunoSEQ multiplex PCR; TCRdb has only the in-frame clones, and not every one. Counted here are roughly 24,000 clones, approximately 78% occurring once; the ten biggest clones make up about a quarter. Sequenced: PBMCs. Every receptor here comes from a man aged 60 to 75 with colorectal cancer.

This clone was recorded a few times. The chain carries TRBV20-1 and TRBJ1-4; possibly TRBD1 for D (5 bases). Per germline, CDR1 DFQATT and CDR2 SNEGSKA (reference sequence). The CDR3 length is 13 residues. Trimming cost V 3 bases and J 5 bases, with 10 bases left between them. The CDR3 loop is CSASGQGNEKLFF. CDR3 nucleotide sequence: TGCAGTGCTAGTGGTCAGGGAAATGAAAAACTGTTTTTT.

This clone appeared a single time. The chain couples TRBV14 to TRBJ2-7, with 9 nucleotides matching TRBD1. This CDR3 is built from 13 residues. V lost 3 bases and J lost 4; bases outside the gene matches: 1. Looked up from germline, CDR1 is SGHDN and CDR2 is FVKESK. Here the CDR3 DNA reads TGTGCCAGCAGCCAGGACAGGGGATACGAGCAGTACTTC. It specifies CASSQDRGYEQYF.

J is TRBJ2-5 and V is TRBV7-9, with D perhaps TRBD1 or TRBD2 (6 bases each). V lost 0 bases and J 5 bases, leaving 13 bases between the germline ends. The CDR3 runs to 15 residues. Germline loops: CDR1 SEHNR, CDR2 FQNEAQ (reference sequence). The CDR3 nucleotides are TGTGCCAGCAGCTTAGCCGGGGGCGAAGGGGAGACCCAGTACTTC. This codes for CASSLAGGEGETQYF.

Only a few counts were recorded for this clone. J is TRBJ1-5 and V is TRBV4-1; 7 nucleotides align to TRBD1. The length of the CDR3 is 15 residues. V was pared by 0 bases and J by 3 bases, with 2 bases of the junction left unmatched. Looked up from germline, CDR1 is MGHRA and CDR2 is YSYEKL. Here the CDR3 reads CASSQEQGPNQPQHF. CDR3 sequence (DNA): TGCGCCAGCAGCCAAGAACAGGGGCCCAATCAGCCCCAGCATTTT.

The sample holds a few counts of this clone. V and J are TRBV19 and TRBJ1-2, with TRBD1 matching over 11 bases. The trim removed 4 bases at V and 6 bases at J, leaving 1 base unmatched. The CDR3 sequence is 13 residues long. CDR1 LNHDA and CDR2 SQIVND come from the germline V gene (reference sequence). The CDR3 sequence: CASSTDRGHGYTF. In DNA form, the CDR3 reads TGTGCCAGTAGTACGGACAGGGGGCATGGCTACACCTTC. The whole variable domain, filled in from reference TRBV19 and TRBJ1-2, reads DGGITQSPKYLFRKEGQNVTLSCEQNLNHDAMYWYRQDPGQGLRLIYYSQIVNDFQKGDIAEGYSVSREKKESFPLTVTSAQKNPTAFYLCASSTDRGHGYTFGSGTRLTVV.